This T cell receptor beta chain is from a study of control samples from healthy donors and cancer patients. CDR1 is SGDLS, CDR2 YYNGEE, per germline. J lost 5 bases, V lost 4 bases, and 3 bases had no gene match. The CDR3 covers 14 residues. Assay used: immunoSEQ multiplex PCR; TCRdb lists only in-frame clones, some missing. The data contain approximately 140,000 clones, 90% to 95% of them singletons. Sequenced material: blood. The sequence derives from a man aged 35 to 55 in good health. The J gene is TRBJ2-1, the V gene TRBV9; 10 nucleotides match TRBD2. Written as DNA, the CDR3 is TGTGCCAGCAGCCTAGGGACTAGCGACAATGAGCAGTTCTTC. Its protein product is CASSLGTSDNEQFF. Drawing the rest from reference TRBV9 and TRBJ2-1, the complete variable domain is DSGVTQTPKHLITATGQRVTLRCSPRSGDLSVYWYQQSLDQGLQFLIQYYNGEERAKGNILERFSAQQFPDLHSELNLSSLELGDSALYFCASSLGTSDNEQFFGPGTRLTVL.